This TCR beta chain was observed in a study of blood T cell repertoires in COVID-19. At the level of the study: Both acute and convalescent COVID-19 samples were obtained from the United States, Italy and Spain.

Trimming cost V 0 bases and J 5 bases; bases outside gene matches: 9. The CDR3 spans 16 residues. CDR1 is LGHDT, CDR2 YNNKEL, per germline (reference sequence). Original processing methods: From reference gene primer amplification, estimates of nucleated cell counts were derived. TCRdb's table, derived via immunoSEQ multiplex PCR, lists solely in-frame clones and lacks some. The V and J calls and clone size come from that table; D and trimming were worked out from the DNA. Here the sample spans around 280,000 clones, 90% being singletons. Adults between about 18 and 95 years of age took part from 24 US areas. Cohorts were assigned according to the clinical history that participants reported.

The chain joins TRBV3-1 (or the pseudogene TRBV3-2) to TRBJ2-7; 8 bases match TRBD2. The sequence came from a woman younger than 35 with acute COVID-19. What was sequenced was PBMCs or T cells enriched from blood (not recorded which). The CDR3 DNA sequence: TGTGCCAGCAGCCAAGATCGAGGTAGCGGGACCAACGAGCAGTACTTC. Protein product: CASSQDRGSGTNEQYF.